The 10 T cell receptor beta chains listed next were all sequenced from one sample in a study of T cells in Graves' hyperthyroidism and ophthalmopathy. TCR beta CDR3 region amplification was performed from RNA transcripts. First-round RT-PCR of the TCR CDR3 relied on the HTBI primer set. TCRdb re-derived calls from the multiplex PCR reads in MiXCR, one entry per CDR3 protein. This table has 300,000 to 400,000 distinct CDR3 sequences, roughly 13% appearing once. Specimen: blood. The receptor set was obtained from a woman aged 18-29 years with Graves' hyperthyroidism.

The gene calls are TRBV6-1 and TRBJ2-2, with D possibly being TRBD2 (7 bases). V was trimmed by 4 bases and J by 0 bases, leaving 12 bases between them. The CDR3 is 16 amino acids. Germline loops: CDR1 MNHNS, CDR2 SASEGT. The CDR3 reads CASSATGGANTGELFF. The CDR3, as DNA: TGTGCCAGCAGTGCGACGGGGGGCGCGAACACCGGGGAGCTGTTTTTT.

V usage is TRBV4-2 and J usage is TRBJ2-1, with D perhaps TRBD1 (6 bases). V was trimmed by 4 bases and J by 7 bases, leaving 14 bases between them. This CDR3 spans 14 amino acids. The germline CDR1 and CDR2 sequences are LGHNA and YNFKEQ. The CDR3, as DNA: TGTGCCAGCAGCCCAGAAAAGGGGGTAAATGAGCAGTTCTTC. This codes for CASSPEKGVNEQFF.

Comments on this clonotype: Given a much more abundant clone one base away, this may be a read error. The CDR3 reads CAILAGASGKDTQYF. The CDR3 DNA is TGTGCCATCCTCGCCGGGGCTAGCGGGAAAGATACGCAGTATTTT. The V call is TRBV10-3, the J call TRBJ2-3, with 9 positions matching TRBD2. The J segment lost 5 bases and the V segment lost 8 bases, leaving 11 bases of the junction unmatched. The CDR3 extends over 15 amino acids. Looked up from germline, CDR1 is ENHRY and CDR2 is SYGVKD.

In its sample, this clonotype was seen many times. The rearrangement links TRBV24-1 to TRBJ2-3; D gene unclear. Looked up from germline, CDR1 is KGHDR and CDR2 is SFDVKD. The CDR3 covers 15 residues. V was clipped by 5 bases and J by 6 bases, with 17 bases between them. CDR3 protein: CATSARGPNPDTQYF. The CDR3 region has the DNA TGTGCCACCAGTGCCCGAGGACCGAACCCGGATACGCAGTATTTT.

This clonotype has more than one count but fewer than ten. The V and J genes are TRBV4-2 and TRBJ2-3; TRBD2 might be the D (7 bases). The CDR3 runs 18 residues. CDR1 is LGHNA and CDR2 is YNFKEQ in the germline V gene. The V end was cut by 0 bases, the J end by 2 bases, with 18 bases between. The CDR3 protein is CASSQEQGGGSPTDTQYF. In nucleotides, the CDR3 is TGTGCCAGCAGCCAAGAACAGGGCGGGGGTAGTCCCACAGATACGCAGTATTTT.

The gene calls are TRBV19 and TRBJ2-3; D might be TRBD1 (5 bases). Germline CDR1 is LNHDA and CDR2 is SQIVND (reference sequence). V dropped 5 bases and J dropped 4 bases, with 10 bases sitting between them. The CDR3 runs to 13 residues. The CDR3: CASSDSHPDTQYF. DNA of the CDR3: TGTGCCAGTAGTGACAGCCACCCAGATACGCAGTATTTT.

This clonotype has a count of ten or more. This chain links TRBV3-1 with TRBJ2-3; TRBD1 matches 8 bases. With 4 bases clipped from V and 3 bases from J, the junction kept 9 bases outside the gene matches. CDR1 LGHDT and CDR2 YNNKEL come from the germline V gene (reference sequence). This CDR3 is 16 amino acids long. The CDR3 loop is CASSRSDRGSTDTQYF. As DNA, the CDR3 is TGTGCCAGCAGCCGTAGCGACAGGGGTTCGACAGATACGCAGTATTTT.

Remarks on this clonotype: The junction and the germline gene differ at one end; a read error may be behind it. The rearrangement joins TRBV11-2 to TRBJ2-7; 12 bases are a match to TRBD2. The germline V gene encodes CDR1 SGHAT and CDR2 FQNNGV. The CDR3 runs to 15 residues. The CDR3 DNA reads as TGTGCCGGCAGTCCGCTAGCGGGAGGGCCCTGCGAGCAGTACTTC. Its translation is CAGSPLAGGPCEQYF.

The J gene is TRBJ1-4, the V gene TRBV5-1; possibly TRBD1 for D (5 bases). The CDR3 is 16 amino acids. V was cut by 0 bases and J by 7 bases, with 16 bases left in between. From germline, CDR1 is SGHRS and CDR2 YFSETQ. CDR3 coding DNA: TGCGCCAGCAGCTTGGAGTTTGGGGGGTCGGGTGAAAAACTGTTTTTT. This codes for CASSLEFGGSGEKLFF.

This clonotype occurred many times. As DNA, the CDR3 is TGTGCCAGCAGTCTTGCGGGGGTCTACTACAATGAGCAGTTCTTC. It yields the protein CASSLAGVYYNEQFF. The chain employs TRBV7-9 and TRBJ2-1; 7 nucleotides align to TRBD2. The CDR3 is 15 amino acids. Trimming removed 6 bases from V and 3 bases from J; junction bases left unmatched: 8. CDR1 and CDR2 (germline): SEHNR, FQNEAQ (reference sequence). Looking up the rest from reference TRBV7-9 and TRBJ2-1 gives the full variable domain: DTGVSQNPRHKITKRGQNVTFRCDPISEHNRLYWYRQTLGQGPEFLTYFQNEAQLEKSRLLSDRFSAERPKGSFSTLEIQRTEQGDSAMYLCASSLAGVYYNEQFFGPGTRLTVL.